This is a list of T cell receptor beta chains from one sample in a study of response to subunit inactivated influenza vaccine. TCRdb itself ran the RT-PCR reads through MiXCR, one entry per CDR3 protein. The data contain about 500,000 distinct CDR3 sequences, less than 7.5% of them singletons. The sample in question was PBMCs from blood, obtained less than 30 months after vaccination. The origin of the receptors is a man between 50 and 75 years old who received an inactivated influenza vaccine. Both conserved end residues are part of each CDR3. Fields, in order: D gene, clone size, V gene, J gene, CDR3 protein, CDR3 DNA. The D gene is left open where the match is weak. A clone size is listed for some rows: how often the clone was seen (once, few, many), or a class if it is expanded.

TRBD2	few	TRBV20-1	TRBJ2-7	CSVLTGTSYEQYF	TGCAGTGTCCTAACCGGGACTAGCTACGAGCAGTACTTC
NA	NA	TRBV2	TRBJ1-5	CASSPRGQTYSNQPQHF	TGTGCCAGCAGCCCACGAGGGCAGACGTATAGCAATCAGCCCCAGCATTTT
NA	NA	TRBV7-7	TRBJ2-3	CASSLAGTSDTQYF	TGTGCTAGCAGCTTGGCGGGGACGTCAGATACGCAGTATTTT
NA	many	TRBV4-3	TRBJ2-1	CASSQSPLGVGNEQFF	TGCGCCAGCAGCCAATCCCCCCTCGGCGTTGGGAATGAGCAGTTCTTC
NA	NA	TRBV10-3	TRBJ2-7	CAISEGHGSGEQYF	TGTGCCATCAGTGAGGGACATGGGTCGGGCGAGCAGTACTTC
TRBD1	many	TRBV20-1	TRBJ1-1	CSAPGQVNTEAFF	TGCAGTGCCCCGGGACAGGTAAACACTGAAGCTTTCTTT
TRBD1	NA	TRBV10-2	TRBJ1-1	CASSDQDREAFF	TGCGCCAGCAGTGATCAAGACAGGGAGGCTTTCTTT
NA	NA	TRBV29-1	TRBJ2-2	CSGGPGANTGELFF	TGCAGCGGGGGGCCCGGGGCGAACACCGGGGAGCTGTTTTTT
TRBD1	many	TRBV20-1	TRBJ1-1	CSAREQGDTEAFF	TGCAGTGCTAGAGAGCAGGGGGATACTGAAGCTTTCTTT
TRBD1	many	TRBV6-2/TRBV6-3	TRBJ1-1	CASSYSDRDPMNTEAFF	TGTGCCAGCAGTTACTCAGACAGGGACCCCATGAACACTGAAGCTTTCTTT
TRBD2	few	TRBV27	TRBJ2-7	CASSSSRLAGAYEQYF	TGTGCCAGCAGTTCCTCAAGACTAGCGGGGGCCTACGAGCAGTACTTC
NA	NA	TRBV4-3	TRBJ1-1	CASSQVRTRGSGTEAFF	TGCGCCAGCAGCCAAGTGAGGACCAGGGGTTCGGGGACTGAAGCTTTCTTT
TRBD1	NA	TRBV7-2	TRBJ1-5	CASSLVGQGEPQHF	TGTGCCAGCAGCTTAGTTGGACAGGGTGAGCCCCAGCATTTT
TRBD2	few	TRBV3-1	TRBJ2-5	CASSLTLAGGQETQYF	TGTGCCAGCAGCCTGACGTTAGCGGGGGGCCAAGAGACCCAGTACTTC
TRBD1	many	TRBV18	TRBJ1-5	CASSRDREQPQHF	TGTGCCAGCTCAAGGGACAGGGAACAGCCCCAGCATTTT
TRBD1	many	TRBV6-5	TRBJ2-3	CASSRQGDTQYF	TGTGCCAGCAGCCGACAGGGAGATACGCAGTATTTT
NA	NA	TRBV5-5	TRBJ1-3	CASSLAGTTNGNTIYF	TGTGCCAGCAGCTTGGCCGGTACCACCAATGGAAACACCATATATTTT
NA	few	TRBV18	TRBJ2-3	CASSPLRRDGGAQYF	TGTGCCAGCTCACCACTTCGCAGGGATGGTGGGGCGCAGTATTTT
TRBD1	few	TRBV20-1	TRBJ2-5	CSVNRGTETQYF	TGCAGTGTGAACAGGGGAACGGAGACCCAGTACTTC
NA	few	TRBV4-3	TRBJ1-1	CASSQVVGTEAFF	TGCGCCAGCAGCCAGGTCGTTGGCACTGAAGCTTTCTTT
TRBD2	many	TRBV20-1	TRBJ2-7	CSASIAGPSYEQYF	TGCAGTGCTAGTATAGCGGGACCGTCCTACGAGCAGTACTTC
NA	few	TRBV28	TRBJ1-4	CASSRGPQAYEKLFF	TGTGCCAGCAGCCGGGGCCCGCAAGCCTATGAAAAACTGTTTTTT
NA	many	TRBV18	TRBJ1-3	CASSPMGGTRGNTIYF	TGTGCCAGCTCCCCCATGGGGGGGACGAGAGGAAACACCATATATTTT
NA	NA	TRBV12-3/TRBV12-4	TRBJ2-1	CASSSSRAHFF	TGTGCCAGCAGTTCAAGCCGGGCCCACTTCTTC
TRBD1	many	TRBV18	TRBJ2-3	CASSPRMGQIFTDTQYF	TGTGCCAGCTCACCACGCATGGGACAGATTTTCACAGATACGCAGTATTTT
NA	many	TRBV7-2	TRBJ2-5	CASSPGRHQETQYF	TGTGCCAGCAGCCCGGGACGGCACCAAGAGACCCAGTACTTC
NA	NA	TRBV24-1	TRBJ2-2	CSTSPPGKTNTGELFF	TGTTCCACCAGTCCTCCGGGGAAGACGAACACCGGGGAGCTGTTTTTT
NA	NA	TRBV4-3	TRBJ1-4	CASSQDGLQGNNEKLFF	TGCGCCAGCAGCCAAGACGGACTACAGGGCAATAATGAAAAACTGTTTTTT
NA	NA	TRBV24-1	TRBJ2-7	CATSDSGTSYEQYF	TGTGCCACCAGTGATTCCGGGACCAGCTACGAGCAGTACTTC
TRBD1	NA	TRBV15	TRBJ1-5	CATSRDFQGVGQPQHF	TGTGCCACCAGCAGAGACTTTCAGGGGGTAGGGCAGCCCCAGCATTTT
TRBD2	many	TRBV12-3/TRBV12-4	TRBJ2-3	CASSLAGGPPDTQYF	TGTGCCAGCAGCTTAGCGGGGGGCCCCCCAGATACGCAGTATTTT